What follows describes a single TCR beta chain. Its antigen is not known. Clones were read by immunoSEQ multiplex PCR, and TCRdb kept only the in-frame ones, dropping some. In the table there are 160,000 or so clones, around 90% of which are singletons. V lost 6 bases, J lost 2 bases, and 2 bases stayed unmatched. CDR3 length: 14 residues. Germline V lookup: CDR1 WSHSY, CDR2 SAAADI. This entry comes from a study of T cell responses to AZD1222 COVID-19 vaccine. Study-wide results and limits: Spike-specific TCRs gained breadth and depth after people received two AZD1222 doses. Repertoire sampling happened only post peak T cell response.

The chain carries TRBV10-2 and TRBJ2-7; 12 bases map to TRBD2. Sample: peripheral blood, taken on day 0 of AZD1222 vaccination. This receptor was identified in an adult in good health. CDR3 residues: CASRLAGGTYEQYF. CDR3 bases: TGCGCCAGCAGGCTAGCGGGAGGGACCTACGAGCAGTACTTC.